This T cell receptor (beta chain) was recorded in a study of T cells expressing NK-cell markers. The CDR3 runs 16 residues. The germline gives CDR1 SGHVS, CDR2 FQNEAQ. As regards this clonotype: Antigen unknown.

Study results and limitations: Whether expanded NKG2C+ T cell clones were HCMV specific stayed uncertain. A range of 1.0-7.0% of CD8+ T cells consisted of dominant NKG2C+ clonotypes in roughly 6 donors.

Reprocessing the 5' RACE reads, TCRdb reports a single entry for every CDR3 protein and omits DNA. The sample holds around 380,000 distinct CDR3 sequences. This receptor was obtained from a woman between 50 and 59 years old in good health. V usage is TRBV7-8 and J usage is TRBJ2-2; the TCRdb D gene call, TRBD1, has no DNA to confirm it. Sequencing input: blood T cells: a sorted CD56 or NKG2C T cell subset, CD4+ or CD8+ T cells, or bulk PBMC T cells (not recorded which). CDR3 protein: CASSLASQGSTGELFF.